This T cell receptor beta chain originates from a study of T cell responses to AZD1222 COVID-19 vaccine (dated by TCRdb to the early 2020s). Background for the entire study: AZD1222 recipients whose second dose came at about 4 weeks and those whose second dose came at about 12 weeks were combined into one group, since spike-specific TCR depth and breadth did not differ between the two schedules. A total of under 250 trial participants underwent TCR sequencing, of whom 207 had received two doses of AZD1222 and 26 had received two doses of the MenACWY control vaccine. Trial participants were enrolled by age into 18-55, 56-69 and 70-plus year subgroups, with roughly 150, 30 and 60 TCR-sequenced participants respectively. General study outcomes and caveats: After two AZD1222 doses, both the breadth and the depth of spike-specific TCRs were significantly higher than at day 0 and than in MenACWY recipients. The 56-69-year group was small, and its depth increase did not reach significance, likely because of low power. Conclusions about previously exposed vaccinees were limited because only a handful of AZD1222 recipients were SARS-CoV-2 seropositive at baseline. Because no day 14 peak-response samples were available, the repertoires could be characterized only after the peak T cell response. Participants were mostly white British and included more females than males, and it was suggested by the authors that clonal diversity may have been underestimated. The vaccine-associated CD4 TCRs covered the entire spike protein, and the dominant responses fell in regions 160-218 and 743-854. Epitopes outside the regions mutated in the B.1.351 and B.1.1.7 variants were reportedly recognized by nearly half of the unique spike-specific TCRs.

Its CDR3 holds 17 amino acids, cysteine through phenylalanine. The entry retains the CDR3 DNA only, 51 bases that are in frame from base 1. Relative to germline, V is missing 4 bases and J is missing 9 bases, with 18 bases of the junction outside any gene match. The germline V gene yields SNHLY for CDR1 and FYNNEI for CDR2. A remark on this clone: Its antigen has not been determined. One base away there is no much larger clone; base qualities are not given.

This specimen's time point label, per the study, means: baseline before first vaccination. Vaccinee samples were obtained from the UK trials COV001 and COV002, which included a single-blind randomized controlled phase 2/3 trial of AZD1222 (ChAdOx1 nCoV-19) in healthy adults. For TCRbeta chain sequencing, PBMC samples from trial participants were taken at day 0 and at day 28 after the second dose. The CDR3 regions of human TCRbeta chains were subjected to immunosequencing. The authors processed their data as follows. Repertoire TCRs were matched against a reference library of SARS-CoV-2-specific TCRs generated with the MIRA antigen-specificity platform. Breadth was defined as the fraction of unique TCRs that were SARS-CoV-2-associated. Depth was defined as the fraction of total T cells that were SARS-CoV-2-associated. Using the MIRA data, each spike-specific TCR was assigned both to the spike region to which the TCR was reactive and to a CD4 or CD8 class. Log10-transformed breadth and depth values were compared by one-way ANOVA with Sidak's multiple comparisons tests. The table was pulled from immuneACCESS by TCRdb, which kept in-frame rearrangements only. Such tables lose some clones; where checked, under half of the loss comes from unresolved V genes, and the rest has no known cause. From that table come the V and J calls and clone size; the DNA was used to work out D and trimming. The sample includes 110,000 to 150,000 clones, with 80% to 95% observed a single time. The top ten clonotypes cover roughly 1.8% of the sample.

This TCR came from an adult in good health. Recombination joined TRBV2 with TRBJ2-1; a stretch of 7 junction bases matches TRBD1. The sample consisted of peripheral blood, taken on day 0 of AZD1222 vaccination. The CDR3 here reads CASSVFLRQGRDSEQFF. The bases read TGTGCCAGCAGTGTTTTCCTTCGGCAGGGACGGGACAGTGAGCAGTTCTTC.